The source of this TCR beta chain is a study of cytomegalovirus exposure and HLA in healthy donors. Study-level points and caveats: As immune exposure information, only CMV serostatus was available. In vitro testing confirmed a few CMV-associated chains as specific for CMV antigens.

CDR3 length: 14 amino acids. The ends were cut back, 4 bases at V and 3 bases at J, with 14 bases in the middle. The germline V gene encodes CDR1 SGDLS and CDR2 YYNGEE. With respect to this clone: Its antigen remains unknown.

PCR amplification relied on 60 Vbeta primers (plus 13 Jbeta primers). Per the authors' pipeline: Unique TCR beta chains numbered 80 million to 95 million in a later analysis, with around 10 million shared. Generated by immunoSEQ multiplex PCR, the TCRdb table keeps only in-frame clones and is missing some. Clone size and V and J calls were adopted from that table, with D and trimming inferred from the DNA. The sample lists roughly 110,000 clones; 70% to 85% were seen once. The sequence was collected from a man aged 55-75 years in good health and CMV-seronegative. The sample comprised PBMCs. The chain uses TRBV9 and TRBJ2-7; D may be TRBD2 (6 bases). In nucleotides, the CDR3 is TGTGCCAGCAGCCCGCCCCGGGGGATCTACGAGCAGTACTTC. It yields the protein CASSPPRGIYEQYF.